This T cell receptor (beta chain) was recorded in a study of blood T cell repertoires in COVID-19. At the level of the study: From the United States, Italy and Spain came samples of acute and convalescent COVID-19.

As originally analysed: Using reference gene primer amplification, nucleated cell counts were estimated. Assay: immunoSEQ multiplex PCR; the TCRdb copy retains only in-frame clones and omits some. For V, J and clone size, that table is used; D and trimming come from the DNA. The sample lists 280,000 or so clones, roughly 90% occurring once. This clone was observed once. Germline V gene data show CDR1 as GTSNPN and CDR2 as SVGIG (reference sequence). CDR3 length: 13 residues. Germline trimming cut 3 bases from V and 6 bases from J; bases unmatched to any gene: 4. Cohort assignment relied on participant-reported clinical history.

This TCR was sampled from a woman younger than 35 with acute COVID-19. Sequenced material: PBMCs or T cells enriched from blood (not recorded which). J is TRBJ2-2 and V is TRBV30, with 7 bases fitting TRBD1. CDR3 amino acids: CAWRYRGPGELFF. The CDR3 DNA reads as TGTGCCTGGAGGTATAGGGGGCCCGGGGAGCTGTTTTTT.